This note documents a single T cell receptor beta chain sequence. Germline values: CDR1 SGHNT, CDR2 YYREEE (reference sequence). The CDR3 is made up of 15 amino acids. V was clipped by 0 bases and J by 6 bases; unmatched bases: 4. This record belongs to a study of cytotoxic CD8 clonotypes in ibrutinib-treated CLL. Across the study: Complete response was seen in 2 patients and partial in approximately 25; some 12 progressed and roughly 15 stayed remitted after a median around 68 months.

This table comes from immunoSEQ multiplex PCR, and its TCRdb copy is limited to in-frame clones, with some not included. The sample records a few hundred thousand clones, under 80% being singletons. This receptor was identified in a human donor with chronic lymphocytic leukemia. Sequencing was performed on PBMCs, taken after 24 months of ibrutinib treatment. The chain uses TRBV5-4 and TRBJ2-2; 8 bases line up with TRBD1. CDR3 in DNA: TGTGCCAGCAGCTTGGGACAGGGGTCCCCCGGGGAGCTGTTTTTT. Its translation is CASSLGQGSPGELFF.